This T cell receptor beta chain stems from a study of cytomegalovirus exposure and HLA in healthy donors. General study findings and limits: Under in vitro conditions, a few CMV-associated chains were confirmed as specific for CMV antigens. Analysis was carried out at a later point, and it linked a missense DCLRE1C variant to TCR beta V- and J-gene trimming. Across HLA loci, a later analysis found differing TCR association rates, with DRB1 most and HLA-C fewest.

Per germline, CDR1 MNHNY and CDR2 SVGAGI (reference sequence). This CDR3 contains 13 residues. As to this clone: The antigen is unknown.

Primers included in the PCR were 60 Vbeta and 13 Jbeta primers. The assay was immunoSEQ multiplex PCR, and TCRdb's table has in-frame clones only and misses some. The repertoire consists of about 120,000 clones, with about 80% occurring once and the leading ten covering less than 5.5%. Among the donors, all were healthy bone marrow donors. The sequencing sample was made of PBMCs. J is TRBJ2-5 and V is TRBV6-6, with D unclear. The end of the DNA aligns better with TRBJ2-7, so the J call may be wrong. The TCR originated in a man aged 50-60 years in good health and CMV-seropositive. CDR3 sequence: CASSSIAGYEQYF. In nucleotides, the CDR3 is TGTGCCAGCAGTTCTATAGCCGGCTACGAGCAGTACTTC.